This TCR beta chain emerged from a study of blood T cell repertoires in COVID-19. Study-wide background: The United States, Italy and Spain were the sources of the acute and convalescent COVID-19 samples. T cells, B-cell-depleted T cells, or PBMCs supplied cDNA or gDNA.

Trimming removed 8 bases from V and 3 bases from J, with 10 bases in between. Germline V gene sequence: CDR1 SQVTM, CDR2 ANQGSEA. CDR3 length: 11 residues. The authors' processing: From reference gene primer amplification, estimates of nucleated cell counts were derived. The data were produced by immunoSEQ multiplex PCR, yet TCRdb's version contains in-frame clones alone and is incomplete. That table furnishes V, J and clone size, whereas the DNA furnished D and trimming. The repertoire holds some 70,000 clones, with about 85% as singletons. This chain uses TRBV29-1 with TRBJ1-1; D ambiguous. The receptor was isolated from a man aged 45-65 years with COVID-19, enrolled during active disease. Sequencing used peripheral blood. Written as DNA, the CDR3 is TGCAGCCCAGCGACGGACACTGAAGCTTTCTTT. It specifies CSPATDTEAFF. The full variable domain, its missing parts supplied by reference TRBV29-1 and TRBJ1-1, is SAVISQKPSRDICQRGTSLTIQCQVDSQVTMMFWYRQQPGQSLTLIATANQGSEATYESGFVIDKFPISRPNLTFSTLTVSNMSPEDSSIYLCSPATDTEAFFGQGTRLTVV.